One sample yielded the 29 T cell receptor beta chains listed below, sequenced in a study of OX40 agonist ivuxolimab in advanced cancers. The protocol was immunoSEQ multiplex PCR, while the TCRdb copy is restricted to in-frame clones and leaves out a portion. The table shows some 80,000 clones, with about 94% occurring only once. Specimen: CD4+ or CD8+ T cells sorted from blood, collected in a trial of the OX40 agonist ivuxolimab. The receptors were sampled from an adult with an advanced solid tumor such as melanoma, head and neck, liver or kidney cancer.

As DNA, the CDR3 is TGTGCCAGCAGCTTAGGACTAGCGGGAGGGCCAGGGACCTACGAGCAGTACTTC. This codes for CASSLGLAGGPGTYEQYF. The chain links TRBV7-9 to TRBJ2-7, with 14 bases matching TRBD2. V lost 1 base and J lost 2; bases outside the gene matches: 7. The germline V gene has CDR1 SEHNR and CDR2 FQNEAQ (reference sequence). The CDR3 runs 18 residues. Supplemented by reference TRBV7-9 and TRBJ2-7, the full variable domain reads DTGVSQNPRHKITKRGQNVTFRCDPISEHNRLYWYRQTLGQGPEFLTYFQNEAQLEKSRLLSDRFSAERPKGSFSTLEIQRTEQGDSAMYLCASSLGLAGGPGTYEQYFGPGTRLTVT.

The V gene is TRBV11-2, the J gene TRBJ2-1; D is ambiguous. The CDR3 is 11 residues long. The V end lost 1 base, the J end lost 9 bases, and 4 bases lay between the germline ends. CDR1 is SGHAT, CDR2 FQNNGV, per germline. The CDR3 bases are TGTGCCAGCAGCTTAGCCGGTGAGCAGTTCTTC. Its protein product is CASSLAGEQFF.

This sequence joins TRBV30 and TRBJ1-1; the D is unclear. This CDR3 has 14 residues. The germline gives CDR1 GTSNPN, CDR2 SVGIG (reference sequence). Trimming took 6 bases from V and 0 from J, leaving 14 bases between them. The CDR3 is CACSSITVNTEAFF. CDR3 sequence (DNA): TGTGCCTGCTCTTCTATCACAGTGAACACTGAAGCTTTCTTT.

The gene calls are TRBV19 and TRBJ2-3, with D unclear. Germline V gene sequence: CDR1 LNHDA, CDR2 SQIVND (reference sequence). Trimming pared 3 bases from V and 4 bases from J, leaving 5 bases between. The length of the CDR3 is 12 residues. The CDR3 DNA reads TGTGCCAGTAGTATCATCGCAGATACGCAGTATTTT. Its translation: CASSIIADTQYF. The whole variable domain, remainder taken from reference TRBV19 and TRBJ2-3, is DGGITQSPKYLFRKEGQNVTLSCEQNLNHDAMYWYRQDPGQGLRLIYYSQIVNDFQKGDIAEGYSVSREKKESFPLTVTSAQKNPTAFYLCASSIIADTQYFGPGTRLTVL.

CDR3 amino acids: CASSYSSRAGNTIYF. The CDR3 nucleotides read TGTGCCAGCAGTTACTCGTCCAGGGCTGGAAACACCATATATTTT. The chain recombines TRBV6-5 with TRBJ1-3, with a tentative D call TRBD1 (5 bases). This CDR3 has 15 amino acids. Trimming cost V 0 bases and J 2 bases, with 8 bases left between them. Germline V gives CDR1 MNHEY, CDR2 SVGAGI.

This clone was picked up one time. The chain recombines TRBV27 with TRBJ2-7; D gene unclear. Germline V gene data show CDR1 as MNHEY and CDR2 as SMNVEV (reference sequence). CDR3 length: 13 residues. V was clipped by 2 bases and J by 2 bases, with 7 bases between them. CDR3 in amino acids: CASSLRLAYEQYF. Here the CDR3 DNA reads TGTGCCAGCAGTTTAAGGCTAGCCTACGAGCAGTACTTC.

The rearrangement joins TRBV10-2 to TRBJ2-5; 8 bases agree with TRBD2. The V gene's germline CDR1 is WSHSY and CDR2 SAAADI. The CDR3 runs 17 residues. The V segment lost 3 bases and the J segment 3 bases; nucleotides outside the gene matches: 12. CDR3 DNA sequence: TGCGCCAGCAGTGACCCCGGGGAGCGGGGGTCTAAAGAGACCCAGTACTTC. Protein product: CASSDPGERGSKETQYF.

The V gene is TRBV13, the J gene TRBJ2-1, with 7 bases matching TRBD1. The ends lost 5 bases at V and 4 bases at J; junction bases unmatched: 5. The CDR3 is 14 residues long. Germline V gene data show CDR1 as PRHDT and CDR2 as FYEKMQ (reference sequence). The CDR3 DNA follows: TGTGCCAGCAGCACCGGACAGGCTTACAATGAGCAGTTCTTC. Translated: CASSTGQAYNEQFF.

This sequence joins TRBV6-9 and TRBJ2-7; D unresolved. This CDR3 has 15 amino acids. V lost 7 bases and J 5 bases, leaving 21 bases between the germline ends. CDR1 is MNHGY and CDR2 is SVAAGI in the germline V gene. CDR3 sequence: CASTKRPEGLDEQYF. The CDR3 nucleotides are TGTGCCAGCACCAAACGCCCCGAAGGGCTCGACGAGCAGTACTTC.

This clone was recorded only once. This chain connects TRBV30 to TRBJ2-3, with 14 bases matching TRBD2. Looked up from germline, CDR1 is GTSNPN and CDR2 is SVGIG (reference sequence). The length of the CDR3 is 16 residues. Losses at the gene ends were 2 bases for V and 4 bases for J; bases not matched to a gene: 5. The CDR3 protein is CAWSRLAGGPADTQYF. The CDR3 nucleotides read TGTGCCTGGAGTCGACTAGCGGGAGGGCCCGCAGATACGCAGTATTTT.

J is TRBJ1-1 and V is TRBV6-5, with D tentatively TRBD1 (6 bases). This CDR3 has 16 amino acids. Looked up from germline, CDR1 is MNHEY and CDR2 is SVGAGI. Deletions cut 0 bases from V and 0 bases from J, with 11 bases between. In DNA form, the CDR3 reads TGTGCCAGCAGTTACTCGGTAGGGGGGGTGAACACTGAAGCTTTCTTT. This encodes CASSYSVGGVNTEAFF.

The genes are TRBV2 and TRBJ2-3; TRBD1 or TRBD2 may be the D gene (5 bases each). Germline lookup yields CDR1 SNHLY and CDR2 FYNNEI. The CDR3 runs to 15 residues. Trimming removed 2 bases at V and 6 bases at J, with 15 bases between. The CDR3 loop reads CASSERQGAWDTQYF. The DNA of the CDR3 is TGTGCCAGCAGTGAAAGGCAGGGAGCATGGGATACGCAGTATTTT.

The CDR3 is CASSQGAGGSYEQYF. CDR3 DNA sequence: TGCGCCAGCAGCCAAGGTGCGGGGGGCTCCTACGAGCAGTACTTC. The chain links TRBV4-3 to TRBJ2-7, with 8 bases identical to TRBD2. Germline loops: CDR1 LGHNA, CDR2 YSLEER. After removal of 1 base from V and 0 bases from J, the junction contained 2 bases not matched to a gene. The CDR3 length is 15 residues.

This clone was seen just once. This sequence joins TRBV27 and TRBJ2-3, with 8 bases fitting TRBD2. CDR3 size: 15 residues. V trimming: 8 bases; J trimming: 6 bases; junction bases outside the gene matches: 13. In germline, CDR1 is MNHEY, CDR2 SMNVEV (reference sequence). CDR3 in DNA: TGTGCCAGCGCACCCAGCGGGGGCCGCTGGGATACGCAGTATTTT. Translating it yields CASAPSGGRWDTQYF.

The V call is TRBV5-1, the J call TRBJ2-7, with TRBD1 as a possible D gene (8 bases). There are 15 residues in the CDR3. Trimming took off 2 bases at V and 7 bases at J, with 19 bases between the two ends. CDR1 SGHRS and CDR2 YFSETQ come from the germline V gene. Here the CDR3 reads CASSFHRGGWREQYF. Written as DNA, the CDR3 is TGCGCCAGCAGCTTCCACAGGGGGGGATGGCGGGAGCAGTACTTC.

V and J are TRBV19 and TRBJ1-4; D is perhaps TRBD1 (6 bases). V was shortened by 3 bases and J by 1 base, with 18 bases between the two germline ends. Germline values: CDR1 LNHDA, CDR2 SQIVND (reference sequence). This CDR3 has 18 amino acids. DNA for the CDR3: TGTGCCAGTAGTATTACGTTGGGGGCGTTCGTAACTAATGAAAAACTGTTTTTT. It yields the protein CASSITLGAFVTNEKLFF.

CDR3: CASSGQGAHTGELFF. The CDR3 bases are TGTGCCAGCAGTGGGCAAGGGGCGCACACCGGGGAGCTGTTTTTT. The chain combines TRBV6-6 with TRBJ2-2, with D tentatively TRBD1 (5 bases). The CDR3 extends over 15 amino acids. V gave up 5 bases and J gave up 3 bases, with 13 bases separating them. Per germline, CDR1 MNHNY and CDR2 SVGAGI (reference sequence).

The rearrangement links TRBV7-2 to TRBJ2-7; D unclear. The V gene's germline CDR1 is SGHTA and CDR2 FQGNSA. This CDR3 has 15 residues. Trimming took off 1 base at V and 4 bases at J, with 14 bases between the two ends. The CDR3 coding sequence is TGTGCCAGCAGCTTAGTGTGGGGATTCGGTTACGAGCAGTACTTC. It yields the protein CASSLVWGFGYEQYF.

The rearrangement joins TRBV6-5 to TRBJ2-2, with TRBD1 identical over 10 bases. J was trimmed by 7 bases and V by 4 bases; bases with no gene match: 3. The CDR3 extends over 14 amino acids. Germline V lookup: CDR1 MNHEY, CDR2 SVGAGI. CDR3 bases: TGTGCCAGCAGTTGGACAGGGGGTATCGGGGAGCTGTTTTTT. It is translated as CASSWTGGIGELFF.

The V call is TRBV6-5, the J call TRBJ2-7, with D tentatively TRBD2 (6 bases). The CDR3 runs 15 residues. V shed 9 bases and J shed 4 bases, with 22 bases lying between them. Per germline, CDR1 MNHEY and CDR2 SVGAGI. The CDR3 nucleotides are TGTGCCAGTAGAGTAACGGAGGGTTTTCTTTACGAGCAGTACTTC. It translates to CASRVTEGFLYEQYF.

CDR3 region: CASSFGPVGTEAFF. The DNA of the CDR3 is TGTGCCAGCAGTTTTGGTCCCGTGGGGACTGAAGCTTTCTTT. The chain has TRBV27 and TRBJ1-1; D ambiguous. Germline loops: CDR1 MNHEY, CDR2 SMNVEV (reference sequence). CDR3 length: 14 residues. The ends were cut back, 3 bases at V and 5 bases at J, with 13 bases in the middle.

The rearrangement uses TRBV27 and TRBJ2-7; D unclear. The germline V gene has CDR1 MNHEY and CDR2 SMNVEV (reference sequence). V lost 8 bases, J lost 3 bases, and 11 bases lay in between. The CDR3 sequence is 12 residues long. The CDR3 coding sequence is TGTGCCAGCGGGCCTGACCTCTACGAGCAGTACTTC. It is translated as CASGPDLYEQYF.

The CDR3 bases are TGTGCCAGCAGCTTAGAGTGGGGTACCCATGGCTACACCTTC. The encoded protein is CASSLEWGTHGYTF. V is TRBV11-2 and J is TRBJ1-2; D remains ambiguous. The CDR3 runs to 14 residues. CDR1 is SGHAT and CDR2 is FQNNGV in the germline V gene. Trimming left V 0 bases short and J 6 bases short, with 11 bases between.

This clone has only a few counts. The rearrangement uses TRBV4-1 and TRBJ1-1; 7 nucleotides align to TRBD1. Germline assignment: CDR1 MGHRA and CDR2 YSYEKL. CDR3 length equals 13 residues. The junction had 2 bases not matched to a gene; V was cut back by 6 bases and J by 1 base. The CDR3 coding sequence is TGCGCCAGCAGGACAGGGAGGAACACTGAAGCTTTCTTT. Its protein is CASRTGRNTEAFF.

This clone was seen only once. The V call is TRBV4-3, the J call TRBJ1-6; a possible D gene is TRBD1 (5 bases). The germline V and J ends were trimmed by 1 base and 8 bases, with 15 bases remaining between them. Germline CDR1 LGHNA, CDR2 YSLEER. The CDR3 is 16 residues long. CDR3 region: CASSQAGTALYSPLHF. CDR3 sequence (DNA): TGCGCCAGCAGCCAAGCTGGGACCGCTCTTTATTCACCCCTCCACTTT.

CDR3 bases: TGCGCCAGCAGACCGAAGACTAGCGGGGACACAGATACGCAGTATTTT. Its translation is CASRPKTSGDTDTQYF. This chain connects TRBV10-2 to TRBJ2-3; the match to TRBD2 covers 11 bases. The CDR3 totals 16 residues. Losses at the gene ends were 6 bases for V and 2 bases for J; bases not matched to a gene: 7. Germline CDR1 WSHSY, CDR2 SAAADI.

The J gene is TRBJ1-5, the V gene TRBV6-5, with unresolved D. Germline V lookup: CDR1 MNHEY, CDR2 SVGAGI. V was cut by 1 base and J by 7 bases, with 11 bases left in between. The CDR3 loop spans 14 amino acids. Written as DNA, the CDR3 is TGTGCCAGCAGTTACTTGTTGGGTGAACAGCCCCAGCATTTT. As protein: CASSYLLGEQPQHF.

The rearrangement uses TRBV7-2 and TRBJ2-3, with D possibly matching TRBD2 (6 bases). V lost 3 bases and J 2 bases, leaving 15 bases between the germline ends. Germline loops: CDR1 SGHTA, CDR2 FQGNSA. CDR3 size: 16 residues. CDR3 DNA sequence: TGTGCCAGCAGCTTGGAGGGACTCGGGATCACAGATACGCAGTATTTT. Amino acids: CASSLEGLGITDTQYF.

The J gene is TRBJ2-1, the V gene TRBV27, with D unclear. CDR1 and CDR2 from the germline V gene are MNHEY and SMNVEV (reference sequence). The CDR3 length is 11 residues. V was pared by 3 bases and J by 8 bases, with 5 bases between. The CDR3 region is CASSFLDEQFF. The CDR3, as DNA: TGTGCCAGCAGTTTTTTGGATGAGCAGTTCTTC.